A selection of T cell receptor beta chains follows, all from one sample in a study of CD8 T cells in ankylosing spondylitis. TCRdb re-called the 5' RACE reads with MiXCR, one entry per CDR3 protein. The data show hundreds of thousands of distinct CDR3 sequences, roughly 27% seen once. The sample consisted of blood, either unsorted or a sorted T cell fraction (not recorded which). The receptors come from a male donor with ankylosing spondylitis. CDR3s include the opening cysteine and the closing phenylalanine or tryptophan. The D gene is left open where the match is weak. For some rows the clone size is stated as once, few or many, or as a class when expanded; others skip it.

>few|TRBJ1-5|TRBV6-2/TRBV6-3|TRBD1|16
CASSLLQGTVNQPQHF
TGTGCCAGCAGTCTTTTACAAGGGACAGTTAATCAGCCCCAGCATTTT
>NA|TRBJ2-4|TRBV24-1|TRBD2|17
CATSDVPRTSGKNIQYF
TGTGCCACCAGTGACGTGCCCAGGACTAGCGGAAAAAACATTCAGTACTTC
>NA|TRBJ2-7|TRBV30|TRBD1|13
CAWTGQGAGEQYF
TGTGCCTGGACCGGACAGGGGGCTGGCGAGCAGTACTTC
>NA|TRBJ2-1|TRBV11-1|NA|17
CASSLGGARRVDNEQFF
TGTGCCAGCAGCTTAGGAGGGGCAAGACGGGTCGACAATGAGCAGTTCTTC
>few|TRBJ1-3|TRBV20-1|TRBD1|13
CSALDRAGNTIYF
TGCAGTGCCCTAGACAGGGCGGGAAACACCATATATTTT
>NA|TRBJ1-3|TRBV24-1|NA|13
CATSDFSGTTIYF
TGTGCCACCAGTGATTTTTCGGGTACGACCATATATTTT
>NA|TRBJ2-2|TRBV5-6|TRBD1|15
CASRTDRVVTGELFF
TGTGCCAGCAGGACGGACAGGGTAGTGACCGGGGAGCTGTTTTTT
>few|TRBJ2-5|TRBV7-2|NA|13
CASSLARQETQYF
TGTGCCAGCAGCCTAGCGCGACAAGAGACCCAGTACTTC
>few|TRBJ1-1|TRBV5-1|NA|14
CASSLASMNTEAFF
TGCGCCAGCAGCTTGGCCAGTATGAACACTGAAGCTTTCTTT
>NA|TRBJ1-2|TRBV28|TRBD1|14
CASSTTGGYYGYTF
TGTGCCAGCAGTACGACAGGGGGATACTATGGCTACACCTTC
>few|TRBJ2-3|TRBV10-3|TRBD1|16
CATTAPDRGGRDTQYF
TGTGCCACGACAGCCCCAGACAGGGGGGGAAGGGATACGCAGTATTTT
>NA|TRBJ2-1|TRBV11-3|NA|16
CASSLNSGETLNEQFF
TGTGCCAGCAGCTTAAACTCGGGAGAAACGTTGAATGAGCAGTTCTTC
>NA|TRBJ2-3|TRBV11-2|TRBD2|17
CASSRGLAGGGTDTQYF
TGTGCCAGCAGCCGGGGACTAGCGGGAGGAGGGACAGATACGCAGTATTTT
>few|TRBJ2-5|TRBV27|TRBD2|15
CASSLGSGREETQYF
TGTGCCAGCAGTTTAGGAAGTGGGCGGGAGGAGACCCAGTACTTC
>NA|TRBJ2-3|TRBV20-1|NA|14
CSARDHAVTDTQYF
TGCAGTGCTAGAGATCACGCAGTCACAGATACGCAGTATTTT
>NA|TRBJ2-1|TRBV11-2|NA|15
CASSSRTIPGNEQFF
TGTGCCAGCAGCTCTAGGACTATCCCCGGCAATGAGCAGTTCTTC
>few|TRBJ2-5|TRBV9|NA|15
CASSVGSVGQETQYF
TGTGCCAGCAGCGTAGGGTCGGTCGGCCAAGAGACCCAGTACTTC
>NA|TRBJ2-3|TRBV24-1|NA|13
CATGGSSTDTQYF
TGTGCCACCGGCGGCTCTAGCACAGATACGCAGTATTTT
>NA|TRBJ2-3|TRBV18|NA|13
CASSFSVTDTQYF
TGTGCCAGCTCATTTTCAGTCACAGATACGCAGTATTTT
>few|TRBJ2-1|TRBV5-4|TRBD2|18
CASRSGTSGASSYNEQFF
TGTGCCAGCAGGTCCGGGACTAGCGGGGCCAGCTCCTACAATGAGCAGTTCTTC
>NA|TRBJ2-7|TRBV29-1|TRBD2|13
CSVETSGSSEQYF
TGCAGCGTCGAGACTAGCGGGAGCTCCGAGCAGTACTTC
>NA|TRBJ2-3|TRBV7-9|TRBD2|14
CASSLGGSLATQYF
TGTGCCAGCAGCTTAGGCGGGAGTTTGGCTACGCAGTATTTT
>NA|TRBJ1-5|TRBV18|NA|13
CASSPEGWQPQHF
TGTGCCAGCTCACCTGAGGGCTGGCAGCCCCAGCATTTT
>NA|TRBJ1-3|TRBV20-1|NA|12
CSAGMGGNTIYF
TGCAGTGCCGGGATGGGTGGAAACACCATATATTTT
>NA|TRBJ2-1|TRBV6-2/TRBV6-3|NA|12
CASSYFVGEQFF
TGTGCCAGCAGTTACTTCGTTGGGGAGCAGTTCTTC
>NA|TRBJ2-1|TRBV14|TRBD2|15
CASSQLAAAYNEQFF
TGTGCCAGCAGCCAACTAGCGGCAGCCTACAATGAGCAGTTCTTC
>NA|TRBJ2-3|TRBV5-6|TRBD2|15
CASSRRTSDTDTQYF
TGTGCCAGCAGCCGGAGGACTAGCGACACAGATACGCAGTATTTT
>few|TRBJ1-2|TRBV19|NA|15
CASSPRRGNFYGYTF
TGTGCCAGTAGTCCCCGGAGGGGAAATTTCTATGGCTACACCTTC
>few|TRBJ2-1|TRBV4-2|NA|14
CASSLPEDYNEQFF
TGTGCCAGCAGCCTGCCGGAGGATTACAATGAGCAGTTCTTC
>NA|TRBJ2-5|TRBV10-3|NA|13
CAISRENQETQYF
TGTGCCATCAGTCGGGAGAACCAAGAGACCCAGTACTTC
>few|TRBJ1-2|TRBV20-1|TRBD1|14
CSARRDRVNYGYTF
TGCAGTGCCCGCAGGGACAGGGTAAACTATGGCTACACCTTC
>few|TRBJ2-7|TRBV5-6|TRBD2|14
CASSPTSVTYEQYF
TGTGCCAGCAGCCCAACTAGCGTGACCTACGAGCAGTACTTC
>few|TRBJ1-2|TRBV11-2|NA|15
CASSPGQKPLYGYTF
TGTGCCAGCAGCCCCGGACAGAAACCCCTCTATGGCTACACCTTC
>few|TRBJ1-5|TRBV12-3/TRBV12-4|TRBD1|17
CASSVDRGPSYNQPQHF
TGTGCCAGCAGTGTGGACAGGGGGCCTTCTTACAATCAGCCCCAGCATTTT
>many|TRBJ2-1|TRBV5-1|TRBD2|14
CASSPGLELNEQFF
TGCGCCAGCAGCCCCGGACTAGAACTGAATGAGCAGTTCTTC
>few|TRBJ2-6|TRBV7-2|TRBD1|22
CASSGDRFLTWNLESGANVLTF
TGTGCCAGCAGCGGGGACAGGTTTTTGACCTGGAATTTGGAATCTGGGGCCAACGTCCTGACTTTC
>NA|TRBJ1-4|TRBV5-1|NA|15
CASSLGEVQVEKLFF
TGCGCCAGCAGCTTGGGCGAAGTACAGGTCGAAAAACTGTTTTTT
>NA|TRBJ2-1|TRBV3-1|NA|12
CASSQDTQDQFF
TGTGCCAGCAGCCAAGATACCCAGGACCAGTTCTTC
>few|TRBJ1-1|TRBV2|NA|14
CASSATGVYTEAFF
TGTGCCAGCAGTGCGACAGGAGTCTACACTGAAGCTTTCTTT
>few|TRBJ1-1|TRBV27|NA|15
CASSSRLKSNTEAFF
TGTGCCAGCAGTTCCCGACTGAAATCAAACACTGAAGCTTTCTTT